This entry describes one T cell receptor (beta chain). What this receptor recognizes is not known. No base quality values were provided; no much bigger clone lies one nucleotide off. The immunoSEQ Assay, a bias-controlled multiplex PCR, was used to amplify TCRbeta CDR3 regions from genomic DNA. The authors processed their data as follows. The number of nucleated cells in each sample was estimated by amplification of reference gene primers within the assay. Sequence reads were collapsed and filtered to measure the absolute abundance of every unique TCRbeta CDR3 rearrangement. For each sample, productive Simpson clonality was calculated as the square root of Simpson's diversity index across productive rearrangements. TCRdb mirrors the immuneACCESS table, restricted to in-frame sequences. Some clones are absent from its copies; in checked studies, under half trace to an unresolved V gene, and the reason for the others is unknown. The V and J calls and clone size come from that table; D and trimming were worked out from the DNA. The sample table holds about 310,000 clones, of which 89% were seen once. The ten largest clones represent roughly a tenth of the sample.

Counted from cysteine to phenylalanine, this CDR3 has 14 amino acids. Here the CDR3 DNA is all that survives: 42 bases in frame from base 1. Relative to germline, V is 1 base shorter and J is 2 bases shorter, with 7 bases between their ends. The germline V gene (reference sequence) gives CDR1 as SGHNT and CDR2 as YYREEE. Participants in the prospective study were aged about 18 to 95 years, lived in 24 United States geographic areas, and enrolled through a virtual design. In the prospective study, participants were assigned to cohorts based on the clinical history participants reported in a screening survey and a study questionnaire. Recovered participants in ImmuneRACE Cohort 3 were defined by two consecutive negative NP/OP PCR tests, clearance by a healthcare professional, or resolution of symptoms. In the prospective study, mobile phlebotomists collected whole blood, serum and a nasopharyngeal or oropharyngeal swab from each participant. Over a roughly two-month period, participants in the prospective study had the option of providing additional blood draws and questionnaires. Before DNA extraction, blood samples from the prospective study were shipped at room temperature or frozen.

The sample is drawn from a study of blood T cell repertoires in COVID-19 (dated by TCRdb to 2019 to 2021). General notes on the study: The collaborator samples originated in the United States, Italy and Spain and spanned the acute and convalescent phases of COVID-19. The sample metadata nearly always contained a de-identified subject ID, COVID-19 status, age in years and sex. The prospective study material was composed of cDNA or gDNA derived from T cells, B-cell-depleted T cells, or PBMCs. Where available, HLA class I and class II types were obtained from metadata supplied by the sample provider rather than from assay-based typing. The repertoires were released in a freely available public database intended as a resource for research on the immune response to SARS-CoV-2. Deeply sampled blood TCRbeta repertoires from subjects exposed to, actively infected with, or recovered from COVID-19 were included in the dataset. The samples were drawn from the first 160 participants of the ongoing ImmuneRACE study and from over 950 subjects provided by 6 global collaborators.

General study outcomes and caveats: The amount of clinical and demographic metadata varied by source and participant and was provided uncurated.

The receptor was isolated from a woman aged 25 to 39 who had recovered from COVID-19. Sequencing was done on a sample of PBMCs or T cells enriched from blood (not recorded which). Recombination connected TRBV5-4 to TRBJ2-1, with the D gene too uncertain to name. The DNA sequence is as follows: TGTGCCAGCAGCTTGCCCGACACCTACAATGAGCAGTTCTTC. Its translation reads: CASSLPDTYNEQFF. Full variable domain (CDR3 extended with the reference TRBV5-4 and TRBJ2-1 proteins): ETGVTQSPTHLIKTRGQQVTLRCSSQSGHNTVSWYQQALGQGPQFIFQYYREEENGRGNFPPRFSGLQFPNYSSELNVNALELDDSALYLCASSLPDTYNEQFFGPGTRLTVL.